The TCR beta chain described here comes from a study of blood T cell repertoires in COVID-19. The CDR3 covers 14 residues. Deletions cut 6 bases from V and 2 bases from J, with 14 bases between. Germline V lookup: CDR1 MNHEY, CDR2 SVGAGI. Using immunoSEQ multiplex PCR, the repertoire was profiled, and TCRdb retains in-frame clones only, with some absent. The profile shows some 250,000 clones, approximately 82% of them singletons. V is TRBV6-5 and J is TRBJ2-7; maybe TRBD1 (5 bases). The source material was peripheral blood. The receptor comes from a man older than 75 with acute or convalescent COVID-19. The CDR3 DNA is TGTGCCAGCAGCGTAGGGGATCTCACCTACGAGCAGTACTTC. Translation: CASSVGDLTYEQYF.